The rows below give T cell receptor beta chains drawn from one sample of a study of shared T cell receptors in the human thymus. The method was immunoSEQ multiplex PCR; TCRdb's version includes in-frame clones alone and lacks a portion of them. Among 550,000 to 800,000 clones, 75% to 90% were seen once, and the ten largest hold roughly 0.01%. A further study also used this sample, focusing on human thymus T cells.

Material for sequencing was thymocytes. These receptors were taken from a girl under three years old with a congenital heart defect. CDR3s include the opening cysteine and the closing phenylalanine or tryptophan. The D gene is left open where the match is weak. Only some rows state a clone size, as once, few, many or a class for expanded clones.

clone_size j_call d_call v_call cdr3_aa cdr3_nt
. TRBJ2-7 TRBD1 TRBV6-5 CASSFGTGEYEQYF TGTGCCAGCAGTTTTGGGACAGGGGAGTATGAGCAGTACTTC
. TRBJ1-1 . TRBV27 CASRWGGLSNTEAFF TGTGCCAGCAGGTGGGGGGGCCTTTCCAACACTGAAGCTTTCTTT
. TRBJ1-2 . TRBV6-5 CASSYGGNYGYTF TGTGCCAGCAGTTACGGCGGGAACTATGGCTACACCTTC
few TRBJ1-2 . TRBV28 CASSLRGLRYTF TGTGCCAGCAGTTTGCGGGGGCTGAGATACACCTTC
. TRBJ2-3 TRBD1 TRBV4-2 CASSQHRTGLTTRTSTDTQYF TGTGCCAGCAGCCAACATAGGACAGGACTCACCACCCGTACGAGCACAGATACGCAGTATTTT
. TRBJ2-1 TRBD2 TRBV7-9 CASSEDSGGSYYNEQFF TGTGCCAGCAGCGAAGATAGCGGGGGTAGTTACTACAATGAGCAGTTCTTC
. TRBJ2-1 TRBD2 TRBV6-5 CASSPAGGYFNEQFF TGTGCCAGCAGTCCAGCGGGGGGCTATTTCAATGAGCAGTTCTTC
once TRBJ1-2 TRBD1 TRBV7-3 CASSSGQGKNGYTF TGTGCCAGCAGCTCGGGACAGGGGAAAAATGGCTACACCTTC
. TRBJ1-2 . TRBV19 CASSIYFGVGYGYTF .
. TRBJ1-1 . TRBV2 CASRGAFLMNTEAFF TGTGCCAGCAGGGGCGCCTTCCTCATGAACACTGAAGCTTTCTTT
. TRBJ1-4 TRBD1 TRBV27 CASSSNQPGTGAKTNEKLFF TGTGCCAGCAGTTCCAACCAGCCCGGGACAGGGGCGAAAACTAATGAAAAACTGTTTTTT
. TRBJ2-7 . TRBV15 CATGAQGNYEQYF TGTGCCACTGGGGCCCAGGGGAATTACGAGCAGTACTTC
once TRBJ2-5 TRBD1 TRBV11-2 CASTIRDSPKETQYF TGTGCCAGCACCATCCGGGACAGTCCCAAAGAGACCCAGTACTTC
. TRBJ1-1 . TRBV5-5 CASSLGGGYTEAFF TGTGCCAGCAGCTTGGGAGGGGGATACACTGAAGCTTTCTTT
. TRBJ2-3 TRBD2 TRBV14 CASSQAPPIPGTSGGRDTQYF TGTGCCAGCAGCCAAGCCCCACCTATTCCCGGGACTAGCGGGGGGAGGGATACGCAGTATTTT
. TRBJ2-3 TRBD2 TRBV5-5 CASSLSVRGGPADTQYF TGTGCCAGCAGCTTATCGGTGCGGGGGGGCCCCGCAGATACGCAGTATTTT
. TRBJ1-2 . TRBV12-5 CASGQFTNYGYTF TGTGCTAGCGGACAGTTTACTAACTATGGCTACACCTTC
. TRBJ2-3 . TRBV28 CASSLGGGVLTDTQYF TGTGCCAGCAGTTTGGGTGGCGGGGTCCTCACAGATACGCAGTATTTT
. TRBJ2-2 TRBD1 TRBV5-4 CASSHDRDDTGELFF TGTGCCAGCAGCCATGACAGGGACGACACCGGGGAGCTGTTTTTT
. TRBJ2-1 . TRBV27 CASSLSQSEQFF TGTGCCAGCAGTTTATCACAATCTGAGCAGTTCTTC
. TRBJ1-1 . TRBV4-1 CASSQDREELFEAFF TGCGCCAGCAGCCAAGATCGGGAGGAACTGTTTGAAGCTTTCTTT
. TRBJ1-5 . TRBV6-1 CASSELAQPQHF TGTGCCAGCAGTGAACTGGCTCAGCCCCAGCATTTT
. TRBJ1-1 . TRBV5-6 CASSFPGQSEGENTEAFF TGTGCCAGCAGCTTTCCCGGACAGTCCGAGGGGGAGAACACTGAAGCTTTCTTT
. TRBJ1-3 . TRBV6-5 CASSYSGWSGNTIYF TGTGCCAGCAGTTACTCCGGCTGGAGTGGAAACACCATATATTTT
. TRBJ1-1 TRBD1 TRBV9 CASSLGQVDTEAFF TGTGCCAGCAGCTTGGGACAGGTGGACACTGAAGCTTTCTTT
. TRBJ1-1 TRBD1 TRBV27 CASRVGQGNTEAFF TGTGCCAGCAGGGTCGGACAGGGGAACACTGAAGCTTTCTTT
once TRBJ1-4 . TRBV6-1 CASNNPAGVNEKLFF TGTGCCAGCAATAACCCCGCAGGGGTAAATGAAAAACTGTTTTTT
. TRBJ1-2 . TRBV4-1 CASSQEGGAPYGYTF TGCGCCAGCAGCCAAGAAGGGGGGGCCCCCTATGGCTACACCTTC
. TRBJ2-3 . TRBV5-6 CASSLAPGGTDTQYF TGTGCCAGCAGCCTAGCTCCGGGCGGCACAGATACGCAGTATTTT
. TRBJ1-2 TRBD1 TRBV10-3 CAISGQGAPSGGYTF TGTGCCATCAGTGGACAGGGGGCCCCCTCAGGGGGCTACACCTTC
few TRBJ2-7 TRBD2 TRBV6-6 CASRELAGGPYEQYF TGTGCCAGCAGGGAACTAGCGGGGGGACCCTACGAGCAGTACTTC
. TRBJ1-1 . TRBV4-2 CASSHGRVRLNTEAFF TGTGCCAGCAGCCATGGCAGGGTGCGGCTGAACACTGAAGCTTTCTTT
. TRBJ2-3 . TRBV6-6 CASSYSPRYTDTQYF TGTGCCAGCAGTTACTCACCCAGATACACAGATACGCAGTATTTT
. TRBJ2-6 TRBD1 TRBV4-3 CASSPRQGPGSGANVLTF TGCGCCAGCAGCCCCCGACAGGGCCCAGGCTCTGGGGCCAACGTCCTGACTTTC
. TRBJ1-5 TRBD1 TRBV10-2 CASSELGQGVHQPQHF TGCGCCAGCAGTGAGTTGGGACAGGGAGTTCATCAGCCCCAGCATTTT
. TRBJ2-7 TRBD2 TRBV6-1 CASSDRGGRRAEQYF TGTGCCAGCAGTGATCGGGGAGGGCGTAGGGCTGAGCAGTACTTC